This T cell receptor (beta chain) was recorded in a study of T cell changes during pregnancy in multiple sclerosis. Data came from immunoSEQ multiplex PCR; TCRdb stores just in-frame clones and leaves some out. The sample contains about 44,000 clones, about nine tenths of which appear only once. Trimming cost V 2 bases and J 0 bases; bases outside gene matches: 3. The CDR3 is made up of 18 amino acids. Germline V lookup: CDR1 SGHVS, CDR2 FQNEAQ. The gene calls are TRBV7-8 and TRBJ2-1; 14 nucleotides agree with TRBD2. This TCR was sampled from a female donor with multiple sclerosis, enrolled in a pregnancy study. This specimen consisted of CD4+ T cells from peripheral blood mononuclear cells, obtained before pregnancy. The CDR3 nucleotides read TGTGCCAGCAGCTTACGACTAGCGGGAGGGCCCTCCTACAATGAGCAGTTCTTC. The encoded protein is CASSLRLAGGPSYNEQFF.